The entry that follows covers one TCR beta chain sequence. Germline V CDR1 and CDR2: LGHNT, FRNRAP. The CDR3 spans 13 residues. V shed 6 bases and J 4 bases; nucleotides not matched to a gene: 3. This specimen belongs to a study of identifying expanded T cells in peripheral blood. Here immunoSEQ multiplex PCR was the method, and the copy in TCRdb shows in-frame clones only, minus some. The repertoire holds 70,000 or so clones, with roughly 90% as singletons. Collection occurred without any documented infections or immune events in donors. The source material was blood. The chain couples TRBV12-5 to TRBJ1-5, with 7 bases identical to TRBD1. This clonotype was sampled from a person between 18 and 70 years old in good health. The CDR3 protein is CASGGQPNQPQHF. The DNA of the CDR3 is TGTGCTAGTGGGGGACAGCCTAATCAGCCCCAGCATTTT.